This T cell receptor (beta chain) is drawn from a study of T cell clonality in common variable immunodeficiency. General study findings and limits: Common variable immunodeficiency TCR beta sequences reportedly had fewer deletions and N-nucleotide insertions. Compared with controls, CVID subjects had fewer shared TCRbeta clones.

This clone came up many times. Its antigen is not known. The CDR3 end lies 3 residues beyond the end of the read and is filled in from the germline J gene. The germline CDR1 and CDR2 sequences are SQVTM and ANQGSEA. V trimming: 5 bases; J trimming: 4 bases; junction bases outside the gene matches: 7. The CDR3 sequence is 14 residues long. Profiling relied on immunoSEQ multiplex PCR, and the TCRdb table lists in-frame clones only, not all of them. This sample shows 23,000 or so clones and no singletons; about 10% rests with the ten largest. Caucasian heritage predominated among both patients and controls. Heparinized whole blood, about 4.5 to 9 ml, came from each donor.

The origin of this receptor is a human donor with common variable immunodeficiency. The chain employs TRBV29-1 and TRBJ2-1, with 8 nucleotides matching TRBD2. Sequencing input: peripheral blood mononuclear cells. The part of the CDR3 DNA that was read is TGCAGCGTTATTAGGGCGGGGGGTTACAATGAG. Translated: CSVIRAGGYNE. The whole CDR3 region reads CSVIRAGGYNEQFF.